These 31 T cell receptor beta chains originate from one sample sequenced in a study of shared clonotypes between healthy human individuals. Repertoires were generated with immunoSEQ multiplex PCR, while TCRdb's copy carries only in-frame clones and drops some. The table shows a few hundred thousand clones, with roughly 85% occurring only once. The sample taken for sequencing was PBMCs. These TCRs come from a woman in her thirties or forties in good health. Some clones in this sample may be carry-over from other donors' samples.

The CDR3 region is CSVEEGARGNTIYF. The CDR3 nucleotides are TGCAGCGTTGAAGAGGGGGCGCGGGGAAACACCATATATTTT. The rearrangement joins TRBV29-1 to TRBJ1-3; tentative D call: TRBD1 (6 bases). Germline CDR1 reads SQVTM; CDR2 reads ANQGSEA. Trimming stripped 0 bases from V and 4 bases from J, with 10 bases between. There are 14 residues in the CDR3.

To note about this clone: The germline gene is not matched at one end of the junction; a read error may be the cause. J is TRBJ2-3 and V is TRBV7-7; TRBD1 matches 8 bases. The CDR3 extends over 13 amino acids. Germline loops: CDR1 SSHAT, CDR2 FNYEAQ (reference sequence). CDR3 DNA: TGTGCTAGCAGCTGGGACAGGTCAGATACGCAGTATTTT. The encoded protein is CASSWDRSDTQYF.

The chain is built from TRBV6-4 and TRBJ2-5, with 8 positions matching TRBD1. Germline CDR1 is MRHNA and CDR2 is SNTAGT. The CDR3 loop spans 15 amino acids. J lost 5 bases, V lost 0 bases, and 5 bases had no gene match. The CDR3 coding sequence is TGTGCCAGCAGTGACTCGGCAGGGGGCAGGGAGACCCAGTACTTC. Translated: CASSDSAGGRETQYF.

The chain joins TRBV27 to TRBJ1-1, with D possibly being TRBD1 (6 bases). Trimming took 5 bases from V and 0 from J, leaving 19 bases between them. Germline CDR1 and CDR2: MNHEY and SMNVEV (reference sequence). The CDR3 has 17 residues. The CDR3: CASSPTRDTLMNTEAFF. The CDR3 DNA reads as TGTGCCAGCAGTCCTACCCGGGACACACTAATGAACACTGAAGCTTTCTTT.

This clone was observed a few times. The rearrangement uses TRBV27 and TRBJ2-7, with a tentative D call TRBD2 (6 bases). The germline V gene encodes CDR1 MNHEY and CDR2 SMNVEV (reference sequence). Trimming removed 2 bases at V and 4 bases at J, with 12 bases between. The CDR3 spans 14 residues. Here the CDR3 DNA reads TGTGCCAGCAGTTTAGGAGGGGTTAGGTACGAGCAGTACTTC. It specifies CASSLGGVRYEQYF.

The genes are TRBV2 and TRBJ2-7; D may correspond to TRBD1 or TRBD2 (6 bases each). CDR1 and CDR2 from the germline V gene are SNHLY and FYNNEI. The V end lost 7 bases, the J end lost 0 bases, and 16 bases lay between the germline ends. This CDR3 is 15 amino acids long. DNA for the CDR3: TGTGCCAGCATGAAGGGGGGTGAGAGCTCCTACGAGCAGTACTTC. This sequence encodes CASMKGGESSYEQYF.

The V call is TRBV4-1, the J call TRBJ1-4, with a weak D call TRBD1 (6 bases). In germline, CDR1 is MGHRA, CDR2 YSYEKL. V lost 6 bases, J lost 5 bases, and 13 bases lay in between. The CDR3 covers 14 residues. CDR3 protein: CASRQGQTNEKLFF. Written as DNA, the CDR3 is TGCGCCAGCAGACAGGGACAAACGAATGAAAAACTGTTTTTT.

This clone appeared many times. The chain recombines TRBV7-2 with TRBJ1-4, with D unresolved. The V end was cut by 2 bases, the J end by 8 bases, with 6 bases between. The CDR3 is made up of 12 amino acids. Looked up from germline, CDR1 is SGHTA and CDR2 is FQGNSA. CDR3 residues: CASSLWREKLFF. The CDR3 coding sequence is TGTGCCAGCAGCTTATGGAGGGAAAAACTGTTTTTT.

The CDR3: CASSGQDTYEQYF. The CDR3 region has the DNA TGTGCCAGCAGCGGGCAGGACACCTACGAGCAGTACTTC. The rearrangement uses TRBV5-5 and TRBJ2-7; the D gene is possibly TRBD1 (5 bases). CDR3 length equals 13 residues. V lost 4 bases and J 2 bases, leaving 10 bases between the germline ends. Germline V gene data show CDR1 as SGHKS and CDR2 as YYEKEE (reference sequence).

This clone appeared a single time. The chain combines TRBV4-3 with TRBJ2-3; TRBD2 agrees at 7 bases. Trimming removed 1 base from V and 2 bases from J; junction bases left unmatched: 3. In germline, CDR1 is LGHNA, CDR2 YSLEER. This CDR3 contains 15 residues. The CDR3 loop reads CASSQGLAVTDTQYF. CDR3 DNA sequence: TGCGCCAGCAGCCAAGGGCTAGCGGTCACAGATACGCAGTATTTT.

This rearrangement joins TRBV7-9 to TRBJ1-3, with D hard to call. This CDR3 is 16 amino acids long. V was clipped by 0 bases and J by 6 bases, with 15 bases between them. The germline V gene has CDR1 SEHNR and CDR2 FQNEAQ (reference sequence). Here the CDR3 reads CASSLAEILAENTIYF. DNA of the CDR3: TGTGCCAGCAGCTTAGCGGAGATCCTGGCCGAAAACACCATATATTTT.

The V call is TRBV11-3, the J call TRBJ2-1; D is ambiguous. Germline loops: CDR1 SGHNT, CDR2 YENEEA. V was clipped by 5 bases and J by 10 bases, with 21 bases between them. CDR3 length equals 15 residues. The DNA of the CDR3 is TGTGCCAGCAGCCCTGGTCTAGTCTTCATCGGGGAGCAGTTCTTC. Translating it yields CASSPGLVFIGEQFF.

This chain's CDR3 is CASSQPGQNTEAFF. CDR3 DNA: TGCGCCAGCAGTCAACCGGGACAGAACACTGAAGCTTTCTTT. V is TRBV23-1 and J is TRBJ1-1; tentative D call: TRBD1 (6 bases). TRBV23-1 is an open reading frame, and its role is uncertain. V dropped 2 bases and J dropped 1 base, with 8 bases sitting between them. The CDR3 is 14 residues long.

As concerns this clone: This sample includes further DNA sequences coding for the same CDR3. V and J are TRBV5-1 and TRBJ2-5; 7 nucleotides agree with TRBD2. CDR1 SGHRS and CDR2 YFSETQ come from the germline V gene. The CDR3 loop spans 13 amino acids. J was trimmed by 3 bases and V by 2 bases; bases with no gene match: 1. The CDR3 DNA reads as TGCGCCAGCAGCTTCGCGGGAGAAGAGACCCAGTACTTC. It specifies CASSFAGEETQYF.

In regard to this clone: An end of the junction does not agree with germline; a read error may underlie this. V usage is TRBV5-1 and J usage is TRBJ2-7; 8 nucleotides agree with TRBD2. This CDR3 is built from 15 residues. In germline, CDR1 is SGHRS, CDR2 YFSETQ. Here the CDR3 DNA reads TGCGCCAGCAGCCCCTTCAGCGGGAGCTCCCACGAGCAGTACTTC. Protein product: CASSPFSGSSHEQYF.

This clone was seen a handful of times. J is TRBJ2-5 and V is TRBV15, with D perhaps matching TRBD1 or TRBD2 (5 bases each). Germline V gene lookup returns CDR1 LNHNV and CDR2 YYDKDF (reference sequence). This CDR3 has 16 amino acids. V dropped 0 bases and J dropped 5 bases, with 16 bases sitting between them. The CDR3 here is CATSRERGLGVETQYF. The CDR3 DNA sequence: TGTGCCACCAGCAGAGAGAGAGGGCTGGGGGTCGAGACCCAGTACTTC.

The chain employs TRBV4-2 and TRBJ2-7; 8 positions agree with TRBD2. Germline V gives CDR1 LGHNA, CDR2 YNFKEQ. J was trimmed by 5 bases and V by 0 bases; bases with no gene match: 6. The CDR3 totals 15 residues. The CDR3 sequence is CASSQDGGLGNEQYF. The CDR3 nucleotides read TGTGCCAGCAGCCAAGATGGGGGACTAGGAAACGAGCAGTACTTC.

The chain uses TRBV7-6 and TRBJ2-1; 9 nucleotides line up with TRBD2. CDR3 size: 15 residues. CDR1 is SGHVS and CDR2 is FNYEAQ in the germline V gene. J gave up 6 bases and V 5 bases, and 8 bases lay outside the gene matches. CDR3: CASSPTSGTGNEQFF. The CDR3, as DNA: TGTGCCAGCAGCCCGACTAGCGGAACGGGCAATGAGCAGTTCTTC. The full variable domain, completed using reference TRBV7-6 and TRBJ2-1, is GAGVSQSPRYKVTKRGQDVALRCDPISGHVSLYWYRQALGQGPEFLTYFNYEAQQDKSGLPNDRFSAERPEGSISTLTIQRTEQRDSAMYRCASSPTSGTGNEQFFGPGTRLTVL.

The chain carries TRBV7-9 and TRBJ2-3; D is possibly TRBD2 (5 bases). The length of the CDR3 is 16 residues. The V gene lost 5 bases and the J gene lost 1 base, with 16 bases spanning the gap. Germline V CDR1 and CDR2: SEHNR, FQNEAQ (reference sequence). The CDR3 sequence is CASSAYIASGTDTQYF. In DNA, the CDR3 is TGTGCCAGCAGCGCCTACATAGCGAGCGGCACAGATACGCAGTATTTT. Full variable domain (rest looked up from reference TRBV7-9 and TRBJ2-3): DTGVSQNPRHKITKRGQNVTFRCDPISEHNRLYWYRQTLGQGPEFLTYFQNEAQLEKSRLLSDRFSAERPKGSFSTLEIQRTEQGDSAMYLCASSAYIASGTDTQYFGPGTRLTVL.

This chain joins TRBV21-1 and TRBJ2-7; the table's D gene call, TRBD1, was not cross checked with the DNA. TRBV21-1 is classified as a pseudogene. This CDR3 is built from 21 residues. The CDR3 reads CASSSGTARWIGCGGIYEQYF. The CDR3 bases are TGTGCCAGCAGCAGCGGGACAGCTCGGTGGATCGGGTGTGGGGGCATCTACGAGCAGTACTTC.

The CDR3 loop is CASSDRRNTEAFF. CDR3 in DNA: TGTGCCAGCTCGGACCGAAGGAACACTGAAGCTTTCTTT. The rearrangement links TRBV18 to TRBJ1-1; the D is unclear. V was cut by 6 bases and J by 1 base, with 9 bases left in between. Germline V CDR1 and CDR2: KGHSH, LQKENI. The CDR3 runs 13 residues.

This chain joins TRBV30 and TRBJ1-6; D is unclear. V was trimmed by 0 bases and J by 10 bases, leaving 7 bases between them. CDR1 and CDR2 from the germline V gene are GTSNPN and SVGIG (reference sequence). This CDR3 is built from 12 residues. CDR3 residues: CAWSVEESPLHF. CDR3 coding DNA: TGTGCCTGGAGTGTAGAGGAATCACCCCTCCACTTT.

This chain uses TRBV11-1 with TRBJ2-7, with 10 nucleotides matching TRBD1. With V trimmed by 4 bases and J by 3 bases, 9 bases remained unmatched. The CDR3 totals 16 residues. Germline assignment: CDR1 SGHAT and CDR2 FQDESV (reference sequence). CDR3 sequence reads: CASSSGSTGGVYEQYF. CDR3 bases: TGTGCCAGCAGCTCCGGGTCGACAGGGGGCGTCTACGAGCAGTACTTC. Based on the CDR3 plus reference TRBV11-1 and TRBJ2-7, the full variable domain is EAEVAQSPRYKITEKSQAVAFWCDPISGHATLYWYRQILGQGPELLVQFQDESVVDDSQLPKDRFSAERLKGVDSTLKIQPAELGDSAMYLCASSSGSTGGVYEQYFGPGTRLTVT.

The CDR3 loop is CASSLVAGFEQYF. In DNA form, the CDR3 reads TGTGCCAGCAGCTTAGTTGCGGGATTCGAGCAGTACTTC. V and J are TRBV7-9 and TRBJ2-5; a weak D match, TRBD2 (6 bases). The J call may be incorrect, as the DNA end agrees better with TRBJ2-7. The length of the CDR3 is 13 residues. In germline, CDR1 is SEHNR, CDR2 FQNEAQ (reference sequence).

This clone was counted only a few times. CDR3 in amino acids: CASSPDPRDREHGYTF. The CDR3 region has the DNA TGTGCCAGCAGCCCGGACCCGCGGGACAGGGAGCATGGCTACACCTTC. The chain has TRBV7-8 and TRBJ1-2; TRBD1 aligns across 9 bases. With V trimmed by 5 bases and J by 6 bases, 13 bases remained unmatched. The length of the CDR3 is 16 residues. CDR1 and CDR2 from the germline V gene are SGHVS and FQNEAQ.

The V call is TRBV5-1, the J call TRBJ2-1, with 8 bases lining up with TRBD1. Germline-derived CDR1 and CDR2 are SGHRS and YFSETQ. V shed 0 bases, J shed 0 bases, and the junction held 2 bases outside the gene matches. This CDR3 comprises 16 residues. The CDR3 sequence is CASSLDRGSSYNEQFF. The CDR3 region has the DNA TGCGCCAGCAGCTTGGACAGGGGGAGCTCCTACAATGAGCAGTTCTTC. The full variable domain, rest sourced from reference TRBV5-1 and TRBJ2-1, is KAGVTQTPRYLIKTRGQQVTLSCSPISGHRSVSWYQQTPGQGLQFLFEYFSETQRNKGNFPGRFSGRQFSNSRSEMNVSTLELGDSALYLCASSLDRGSSYNEQFFGPGTRLTVL.

The V and J genes are TRBV15 and TRBJ2-7; the D gene could be TRBD1 or TRBD2 (5 bases each). The CDR3 spans 16 residues. V lost 1 base to trimming and J lost 5 bases, with 18 bases between them. The V gene's germline CDR1 is LNHNV and CDR2 YYDKDF (reference sequence). This CDR3 reads CATSRAVGVLLNEQYF. CDR3 coding DNA: TGTGCCACCAGCAGAGCCGTGGGGGTGCTTCTCAACGAGCAGTACTTC.

The V call is TRBV2, the J call TRBJ1-5; D may be TRBD1 (6 bases). Germline CDR1 reads SNHLY; CDR2 reads FYNNEI. The germline V and J ends were trimmed by 4 bases and 6 bases, with 16 bases remaining between them. The CDR3 contains 15 residues. The CDR3 coding sequence is TGTGCCAGCAGTGCGCGGGGGGGCAGGAGTCAGCCCCAGCATTTT. This encodes CASSARGGRSQPQHF.

The chain recombines TRBV18 with TRBJ1-1; 9 nucleotides line up with TRBD1. With V trimmed by 6 bases and J by 3 bases, 5 bases remained unmatched. From germline, CDR1 is KGHSH and CDR2 LQKENI. This CDR3 spans 14 amino acids. The CDR3 DNA follows: TGTGCCAGCTCCCGGGGACAGGGTCACACTGAAGCTTTCTTT. The encoded protein is CASSRGQGHTEAFF.

V is TRBV18 and J is TRBJ2-7, with 9 bases aligning to TRBD1. The CDR3 is 16 amino acids. Germline values: CDR1 KGHSH, CDR2 LQKENI. The J segment lost 6 bases and the V segment lost 3 bases, leaving 12 bases of the junction unmatched. CDR3 loop: CASSPPGTGFLGEQYF. Here the CDR3 DNA reads TGTGCCAGCTCACCCCCCGGGACAGGGTTTTTGGGCGAGCAGTACTTC.

The chain employs TRBV6-6 and TRBJ2-7; 7 bases agree with TRBD2. With 3 bases clipped from V and 4 bases from J, the junction kept 6 bases outside the gene matches. Germline CDR1 is MNHNY and CDR2 is SVGAGI (reference sequence). The CDR3 sequence is 14 residues long. CDR3 amino acids: CASSYGGSWYEQYF. The CDR3 DNA reads TGTGCCAGCAGTTATGGCGGGAGCTGGTACGAGCAGTACTTC.